These 9 T cell receptor beta chains were sequenced from one sample in a study of technical replicates of blood from a few donors (dated by TCRdb to the late 2010s). Library construction relied on the immunoSEQ multiplex PCR assay. Sourced from immuneACCESS, this table was stored by TCRdb with only in-frame sequences that have V and J called. A share of the clones is absent; for the studies checked, an unresolved V gene accounts for under half, and the remainder has no known explanation. The sample table records fewer than 90,000 clones; 92% of these occur just once. The ten biggest clones cover roughly 0.41% of the sample. Sequencing used T cells isolated from PBMCs. These receptors all stem from a human donor in good health.

The chain uses TRBV7-9 and TRBJ2-2, with D perhaps TRBD1 (6 bases). Germline V lookup: CDR1 SEHNR, CDR2 FQNEAQ (reference sequence). V shed 8 bases and J shed 5 bases, with 9 bases lying between them. This CDR3 region has 12 residues. CDR3 sequence: CASGGQTGELFF. The CDR3 DNA follows: TGTGCCAGCGGCGGACAGACCGGGGAGCTGTTTTTT. Based on the CDR3 plus reference TRBV7-9 and TRBJ2-2, the full variable domain is DTGVSQNPRHKITKRGQNVTFRCDPISEHNRLYWYRQTLGQGPEFLTYFQNEAQLEKSRLLSDRFSAERPKGSFSTLEIQRTEQGDSAMYLCASGGQTGELFFGEGSRLTVL.

The V and J genes are TRBV5-1 and TRBJ2-1; no clear D gene. Between the trimmed V and J ends, which lost 0 bases and 0 bases, there was a span of 7 bases. Germline V gene lookup returns CDR1 SGHRS and CDR2 YFSETQ. CDR3 size: 15 residues. CDR3 sequence reads: CASSLALSSYNEQFF. CDR3 DNA: TGCGCCAGCAGCTTGGCCCTTAGCTCCTACAATGAGCAGTTCTTC.

The rearrangement joins TRBV6-5 to TRBJ1-2; D unclear. The length of the CDR3 is 13 residues. Trimming pared 3 bases from V and 3 bases from J, leaving 8 bases between. CDR1 is MNHEY and CDR2 is SVGAGI in the germline V gene. CDR3 amino acids: CASSYGGDYGYTF. The CDR3 nucleotides are TGTGCCAGCAGTTATGGCGGAGACTATGGCTACACCTTC.

The chain combines TRBV10-2 with TRBJ2-1; 15 bases fit TRBD2. This CDR3 spans 17 amino acids. Trimming at V came to 8 bases and at J to 7 bases, leaving 12 bases not matched to a gene. Germline V gene sequence: CDR1 WSHSY, CDR2 SAAADI. The CDR3 nucleotides read TGCGCCAGCGGAAAAGGACTAGCGGGAGGGCCTCGGAATGAGCAGTTCTTC. This translates into CASGKGLAGGPRNEQFF.

V is TRBV7-9 and J is TRBJ1-4; a weak D match, TRBD1 (5 bases). Germline V gene sequence: CDR1 SEHNR, CDR2 FQNEAQ (reference sequence). V was clipped by 4 bases and J by 6 bases, with 18 bases between them. The CDR3 contains 16 residues. The CDR3 DNA reads as TGTGCCAGCAGCTCCAGGGAGGGGTATAAGGATGAAAAACTGTTTTTT. Its translation is CASSSREGYKDEKLFF.

The chain links TRBV15 to TRBJ2-7; D uncertain. The V and J ends lost 0 bases and 5 bases respectively, with 5 bases between them. This CDR3 is 12 amino acids long. Germline V lookup: CDR1 LNHNV, CDR2 YYDKDF (reference sequence). Written as DNA, the CDR3 is TGTGCCACCAGCAGAGATGAGGACGAGCAGTACTTC. Residues: CATSRDEDEQYF.

J is TRBJ2-1 and V is TRBV6-6; D is undetermined. Germline V gene data show CDR1 as MNHNY and CDR2 as SVGAGI (reference sequence). V lost 4 bases and J 4 bases, leaving 11 bases between the germline ends. The CDR3 spans 14 residues. CDR3 sequence reads: CASSSQMIYNEQFF. DNA of the CDR3: TGTGCCAGCAGTTCCCAGATGATATACAATGAGCAGTTCTTC.

This clone was seen a single time. The chain joins TRBV10-3 to TRBJ1-1; 7 bases are shared with TRBD1. Germline lookup yields CDR1 ENHRY and CDR2 SYGVKD. Trimming removed 6 bases from V and 7 bases from J; junction bases left unmatched: 5. This CDR3 is 12 amino acids long. Here the CDR3 reads CAIRGTENEAFF. CDR3 nucleotides: TGTGCCATCAGGGGGACAGAGAATGAAGCTTTCTTT.

The V call is TRBV27, the J call TRBJ1-5; tentatively, D is TRBD1 (6 bases). With 6 bases removed from V and 0 bases from J, the gap between germline ends came to 9 bases. This CDR3 spans 14 amino acids. The germline CDR1 and CDR2 sequences are MNHEY and SMNVEV (reference sequence). The CDR3: CASREGGSNQPQHF. The CDR3 coding sequence is TGTGCCAGCAGAGAAGGGGGTAGCAATCAGCCCCAGCATTTT.